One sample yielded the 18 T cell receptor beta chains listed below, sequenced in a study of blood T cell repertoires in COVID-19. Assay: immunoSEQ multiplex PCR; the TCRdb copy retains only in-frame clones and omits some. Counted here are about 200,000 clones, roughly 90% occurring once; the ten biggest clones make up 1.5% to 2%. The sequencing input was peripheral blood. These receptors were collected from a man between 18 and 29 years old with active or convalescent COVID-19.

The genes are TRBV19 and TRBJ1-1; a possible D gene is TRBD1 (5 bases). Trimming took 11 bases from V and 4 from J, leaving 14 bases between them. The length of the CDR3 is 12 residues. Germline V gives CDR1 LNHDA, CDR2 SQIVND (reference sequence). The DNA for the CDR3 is TGTGCCGTATATTCCGGGGGCACTGAAGCTTTCTTT. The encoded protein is CAVYSGGTEAFF.

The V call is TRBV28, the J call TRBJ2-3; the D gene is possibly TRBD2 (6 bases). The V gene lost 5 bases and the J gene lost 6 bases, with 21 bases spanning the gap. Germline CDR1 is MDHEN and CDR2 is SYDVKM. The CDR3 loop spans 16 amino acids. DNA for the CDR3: TGTGCCAGCAGTCCCGTGGGCGGGGACCGGCCGGATACGCAGTATTTT. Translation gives CASSPVGGDRPDTQYF.

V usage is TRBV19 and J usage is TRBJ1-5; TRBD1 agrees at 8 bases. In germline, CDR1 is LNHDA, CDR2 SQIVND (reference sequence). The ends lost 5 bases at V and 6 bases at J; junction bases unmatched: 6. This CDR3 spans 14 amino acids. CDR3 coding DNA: TGTGCCAGTAGTTGGCAGGGGGCAGGTCAGCCCCAGCATTTT. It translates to CASSWQGAGQPQHF.

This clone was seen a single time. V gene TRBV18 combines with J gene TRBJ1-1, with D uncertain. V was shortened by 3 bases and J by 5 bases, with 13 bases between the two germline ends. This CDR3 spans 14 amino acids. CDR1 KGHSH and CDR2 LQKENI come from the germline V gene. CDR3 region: CASSPSAGTTEAFF. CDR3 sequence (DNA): TGTGCCAGCTCACCTTCCGCGGGTACGACTGAAGCTTTCTTT.

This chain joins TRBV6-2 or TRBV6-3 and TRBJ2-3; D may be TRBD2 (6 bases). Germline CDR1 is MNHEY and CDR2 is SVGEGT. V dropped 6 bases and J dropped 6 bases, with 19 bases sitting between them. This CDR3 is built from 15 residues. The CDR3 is CASSTRAGRRDTQYF. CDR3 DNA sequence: TGTGCCAGCAGCACCCGGGCGGGAAGGAGGGATACGCAGTATTTT.

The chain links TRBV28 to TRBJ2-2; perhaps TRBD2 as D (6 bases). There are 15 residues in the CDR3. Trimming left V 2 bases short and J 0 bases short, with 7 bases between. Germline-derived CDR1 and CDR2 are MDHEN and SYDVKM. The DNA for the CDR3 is TGTGCCAGCAGTTTAGGGGACTCGAACACCGGGGAGCTGTTTTTT. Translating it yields CASSLGDSNTGELFF.

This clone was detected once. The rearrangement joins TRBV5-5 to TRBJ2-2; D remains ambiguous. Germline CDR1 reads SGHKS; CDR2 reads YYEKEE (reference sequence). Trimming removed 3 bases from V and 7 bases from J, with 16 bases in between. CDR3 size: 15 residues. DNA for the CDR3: TGTGCCAGCAGCTCGAGAGAGGCTATGGGCGGGGAGCTGTTTTTT. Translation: CASSSREAMGGELFF.

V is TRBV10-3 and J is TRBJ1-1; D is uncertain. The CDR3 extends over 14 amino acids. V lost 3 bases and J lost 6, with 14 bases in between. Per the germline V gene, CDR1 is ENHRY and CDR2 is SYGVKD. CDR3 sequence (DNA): TGTGCCATCAGTGAAGGTTTCGGGGTAGCTGAAGCTTTCTTT. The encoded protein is CAISEGFGVAEAFF.

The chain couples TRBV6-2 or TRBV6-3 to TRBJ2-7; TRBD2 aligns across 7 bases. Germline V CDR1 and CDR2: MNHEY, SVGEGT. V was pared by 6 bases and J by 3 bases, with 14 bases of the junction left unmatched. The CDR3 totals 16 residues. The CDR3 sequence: CASSRSSFAGDYEQYF. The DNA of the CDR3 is TGTGCCAGCAGCCGATCCTCCTTCGCGGGAGACTACGAGCAGTACTTC.

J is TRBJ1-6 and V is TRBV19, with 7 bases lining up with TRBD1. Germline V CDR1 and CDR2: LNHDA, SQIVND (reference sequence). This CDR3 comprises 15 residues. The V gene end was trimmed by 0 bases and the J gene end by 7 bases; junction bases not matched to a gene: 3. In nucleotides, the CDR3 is TGTGCCAGTAGTATAGATCCCAGGGGGAATTCACCCCTCCACTTT. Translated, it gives CASSIDPRGNSPLHF. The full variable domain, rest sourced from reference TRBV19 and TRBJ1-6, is DGGITQSPKYLFRKEGQNVTLSCEQNLNHDAMYWYRQDPGQGLRLIYYSQIVNDFQKGDIAEGYSVSREKKESFPLTVTSAQKNPTAFYLCASSIDPRGNSPLHFGNGTRLTVT.

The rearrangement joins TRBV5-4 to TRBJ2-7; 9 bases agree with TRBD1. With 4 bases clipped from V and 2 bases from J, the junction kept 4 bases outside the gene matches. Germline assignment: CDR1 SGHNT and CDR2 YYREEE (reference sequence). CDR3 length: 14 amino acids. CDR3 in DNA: TGTGCCAGCAGCCAGAGGGACAGGGCCTACGAGCAGTACTTC. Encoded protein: CASSQRDRAYEQYF. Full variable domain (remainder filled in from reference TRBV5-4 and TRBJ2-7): ETGVTQSPTHLIKTRGQQVTLRCSSQSGHNTVSWYQQALGQGPQFIFQYYREEENGRGNFPPRFSGLQFPNYSSELNVNALELDDSALYLCASSQRDRAYEQYFGPGTRLTVT.

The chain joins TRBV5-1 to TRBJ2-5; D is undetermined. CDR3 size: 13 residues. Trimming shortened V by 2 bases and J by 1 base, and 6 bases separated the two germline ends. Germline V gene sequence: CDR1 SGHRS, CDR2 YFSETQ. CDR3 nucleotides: TGCGCCAGCAGCTTTAATCCCCAAGAGACCCAGTACTTC. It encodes CASSFNPQETQYF. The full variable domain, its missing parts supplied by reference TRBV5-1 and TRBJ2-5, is KAGVTQTPRYLIKTRGQQVTLSCSPISGHRSVSWYQQTPGQGLQFLFEYFSETQRNKGNFPGRFSGRQFSNSRSEMNVSTLELGDSALYLCASSFNPQETQYFGPGTRLLVL.

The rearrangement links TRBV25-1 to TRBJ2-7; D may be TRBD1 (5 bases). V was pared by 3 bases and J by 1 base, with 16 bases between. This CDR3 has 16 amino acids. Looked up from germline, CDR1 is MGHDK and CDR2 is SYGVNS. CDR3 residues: CASSDSRAKVSYEQYF. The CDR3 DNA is TGTGCCAGCAGTGATTCCAGGGCAAAAGTTTCCTACGAGCAGTACTTC.

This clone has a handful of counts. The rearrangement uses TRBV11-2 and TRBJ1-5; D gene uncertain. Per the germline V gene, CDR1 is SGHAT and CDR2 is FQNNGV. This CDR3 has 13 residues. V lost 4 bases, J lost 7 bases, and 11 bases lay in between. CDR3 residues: CASSSDLWQPQHF. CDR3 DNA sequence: TGTGCCAGCAGCTCGGACTTGTGGCAGCCCCAGCATTTT. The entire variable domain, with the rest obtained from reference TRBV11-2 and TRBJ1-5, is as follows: EAGVAQSPRYKIIEKRQSVAFWCNPISGHATLYWYQQILGQGPKLLIQFQNNGVVDDSQLPKDRFSAERLKGVDSTLKIQPAKLEDSAVYLCASSSDLWQPQHFGDGTRLSIL.

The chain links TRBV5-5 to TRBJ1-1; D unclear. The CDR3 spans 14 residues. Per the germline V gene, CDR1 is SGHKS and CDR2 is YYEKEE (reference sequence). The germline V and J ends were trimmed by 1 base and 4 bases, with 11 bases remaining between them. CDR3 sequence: CASSLPPSPTEAFF. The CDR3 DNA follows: TGTGCCAGCAGCTTGCCTCCCTCCCCCACTGAAGCTTTCTTT. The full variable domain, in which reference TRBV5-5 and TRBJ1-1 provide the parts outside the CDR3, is DAGVTQSPTHLIKTRGQQVTLRCSPISGHKSVSWYQQVLGQGPQFIFQYYEKEERGRGNFPDRFSARQFPNYSSELNVNALLLGDSALYLCASSLPPSPTEAFFGQGTRLTVV.

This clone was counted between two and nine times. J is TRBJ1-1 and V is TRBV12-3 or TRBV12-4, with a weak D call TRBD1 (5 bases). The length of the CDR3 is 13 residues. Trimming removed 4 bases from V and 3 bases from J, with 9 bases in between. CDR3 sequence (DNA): TGTGCCAGCAGTTGGAGCAGGGACACTGAAGCTTTCTTT. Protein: CASSWSRDTEAFF.

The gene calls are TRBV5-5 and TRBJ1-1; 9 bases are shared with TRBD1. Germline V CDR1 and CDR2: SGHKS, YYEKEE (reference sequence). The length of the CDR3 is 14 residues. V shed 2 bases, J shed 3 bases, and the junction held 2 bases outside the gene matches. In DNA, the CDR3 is TGTGCCAGCAGCTTCGACAGGGGGGACACTGAAGCTTTCTTT. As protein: CASSFDRGDTEAFF.

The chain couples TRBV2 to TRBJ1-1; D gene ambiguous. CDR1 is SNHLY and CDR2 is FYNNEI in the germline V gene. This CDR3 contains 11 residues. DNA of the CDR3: TGTGGAACCCGGGGTAACACTGAAGCTTTCTTT. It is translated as CGTRGNTEAFF.